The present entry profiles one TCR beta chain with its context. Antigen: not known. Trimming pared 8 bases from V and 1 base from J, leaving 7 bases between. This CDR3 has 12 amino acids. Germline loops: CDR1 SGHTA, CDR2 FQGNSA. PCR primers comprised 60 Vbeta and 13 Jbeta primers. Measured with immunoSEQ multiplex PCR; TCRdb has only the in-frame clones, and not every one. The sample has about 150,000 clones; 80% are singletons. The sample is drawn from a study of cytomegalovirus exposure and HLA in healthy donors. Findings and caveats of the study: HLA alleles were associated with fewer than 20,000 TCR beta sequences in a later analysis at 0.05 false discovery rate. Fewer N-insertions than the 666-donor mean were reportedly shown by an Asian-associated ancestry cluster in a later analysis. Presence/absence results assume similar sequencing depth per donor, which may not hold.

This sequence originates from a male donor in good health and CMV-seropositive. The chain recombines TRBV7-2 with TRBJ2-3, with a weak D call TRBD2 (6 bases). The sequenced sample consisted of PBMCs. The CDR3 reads CASQRGTDTQYF. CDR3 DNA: TGTGCCAGCCAGCGGGGCACAGATACGCAGTATTTT.